This record concerns one T cell receptor (beta chain) sequence. It has no known antigen specificity. Base qualities are not provided; no much larger clone lies one nucleotide away. Participants in the prospective study were enrolled through a virtual design, were aged roughly 18 to 100 years, and lived in roughly 24 United States geographic areas. In the prospective study, participants were assigned to cohorts based on the clinical history participants reported in a screening survey and a study questionnaire. For ImmuneRACE Cohort 3, a participant was defined as recovered based on two consecutive negative NP/OP PCR tests, clearance by a healthcare professional, or resolution of symptoms. Mobile phlebotomists in the prospective study collected whole blood, serum and a nasopharyngeal or oropharyngeal swab from every participant. Participants in the prospective study had the option to provide additional blood draws and questionnaires over an approximately 2-month period. Blood samples from the prospective study were shipped frozen or at room temperature prior to DNA extraction.

TCRbeta CDR3 regions were amplified from genomic DNA using the immunoSEQ Assay, a bias-controlled multiplex PCR. The authors' pipeline ran thus. Nucleated cell counts per sample were estimated from amplification of reference gene primers within the assay. To quantify the absolute abundance of each unique TCRbeta CDR3 rearrangement, sequence reads were collapsed and filtered. Productive Simpson clonality was computed per sample as the square root of Simpson's diversity index over productive rearrangements. TCRdb mirrors the immuneACCESS table, restricted to in-frame sequences. Some clones are absent from its copies; in checked studies, under half trace to an unresolved V gene, and the reason for the others is unknown. V, J and clone size are those of that table, while D and trimming were read from the DNA. The sample profile shows around 480,000 clones; roughly 90% of them were found once. The ten largest clones capture roughly 0.7% of the sample.

This specimen comes from a study of blood T cell repertoires in COVID-19 (dated by TCRdb to between 2020 and 2021). Regarding the study in general: The collaborator samples originated in the United States, Italy and Spain and spanned the acute and convalescent phases of COVID-19. The repertoires were made available in a free public database intended to serve as a resource for research on the immune response to SARS-CoV-2. The prospective study material was composed of cDNA or gDNA derived from T cells, B-cell-depleted T cells, or PBMCs. Sample metadata almost always included a de-identified subject ID, COVID-19 status, age in years and sex. Where HLA class I and class II types were available, the types were taken from metadata supplied by the sample provider, not from assay-based typing. Deeply sampled blood TCRbeta repertoires from subjects exposed to, actively infected with, or recovered from COVID-19 were included in the dataset. The samples were drawn from two sources: the first 160 participants of the ongoing ImmuneRACE study, and 1,000 to 1,500 subjects contributed by 6 global collaborators.

Here V drops 5 bases and J drops 0 bases, and the junction holds 4 bases not matched to any gene. For CDR1 and CDR2, the germline V gene (reference sequence) lists LNHDA and SQIVND. The CDR3 contains 16 residues, cysteine and phenylalanine counted. The read is trimmed to its CDR3 DNA, 48 bases read in frame from base 1. Study-wide findings and limitations: The quantity of clinical and demographic metadata differed by source and by participant and was supplied without curation.

Sequencing input: PBMCs or T cells enriched from blood (not recorded which). This sequence originates from a woman under 30 who had recovered from COVID-19. The sequence links TRBV19 to TRBJ1-6; 7 nucleotides in the junction match TRBD1. Read as DNA, the sequence is TGTGCCAGTAGTCTGGACAGGAGCTCCTATAATTCACCCCTCCACTTT. Its coded protein is CASSLDRSSYNSPLHF.